This T cell receptor beta chain was sequenced for a study of post-analysis software for immune sequencing data. Study in general: Both relapsing-remitting and secondary progressive multiple sclerosis featured among the disease courses, as did progressive-relapsing multiple sclerosis.

Whole-study findings and limits: Significantly lower normalized Chao1 diversity was seen in multiple sclerosis patients than in controls. Relative to controls, patients had about 5 TRBV segments at higher frequency, with TRBV5-6, TRBV5-1 and TRBV20-1 among these.

In germline, CDR1 is MNHNS, CDR2 SASEGT. The junction had 10 bases not matched to a gene; V was cut back by 2 bases and J by 5 bases. This CDR3 contains 17 residues. Regarding this clonotype: Its antigen is currently unknown.

The TCR beta cDNA libraries contained unique molecular identifiers. TCRdb re-called the PCR reads through MiXCR, storing one row per CDR3 protein. The table has hundreds of thousands of distinct CDR3 sequences, 25% to 30% seen once. The origin of this receptor is a girl under 18 with multiple sclerosis. The chain couples TRBV6-1 to TRBJ2-5; the match to TRBD2 covers 11 bases. Sequencing was performed on blood. The CDR3, as DNA: TGTGCCAGCAGTGAAATGGCTAGCGGGGGGCCGGGGGAGACCCAGTACTTC. This translates into CASSEMASGGPGETQYF.